One and the same sample provided the 21 T cell receptor beta chains below, sequenced in a study of liver allograft versus peripheral blood T cells (dated by TCRdb to about 2020). Turning to the overall study: The study compared T cell receptor repertoires found within transplanted livers against repertoires in the peripheral blood of liver transplant recipients.

TCRdb shows the sequencer as Illumina MiSeq. The public reads were run again by TCRdb, first through fastp at Q25 and then through MiXCR, and only productive beta chains were kept. Entries are consolidated by CDR3 protein sequence, retaining the most common genes and DNA. Here the sample has roughly 1,800 distinct CDR3 sequences; under 20% occur a single time. The top ten clones comprise roughly 60% of the sample. The receptor source for this set is a human patient who had a liver transplant. Some T cells may have been brought in with the graft after a transplant.

This clonotype occurred many times. The chain couples TRBV5-6 to TRBJ1-1, with D perhaps matching TRBD1 (5 bases). Germline assignment: CDR1 SGHDT and CDR2 YYEEEE. This CDR3 spans 20 amino acids. V gave up 1 base and J gave up 1 base, with 26 bases separating them. CDR3 nucleotide sequence: TGTGCCAGCAGCTTGTCCTACCCGAGGGCAGGGTCGAAAAAGAACACTGAAGCTTTCTTT. Protein: CASSLSYPRAGSKKNTEAFF.

The V gene is TRBV12-3 or TRBV12-4, the J gene TRBJ2-7; tentative D call: TRBD1 (6 bases). The CDR3 totals 17 residues. V lost 5 bases and J lost 4, with 24 bases in between. The CDR3 DNA follows: TGTGCCAGCAGTCTTAATCCCCATCAGGGGTTGCGGTACGAGCAGTACTTC. It specifies CASSLNPHQGLRYEQYF.

Note on this clonotype: Mismatch with germline at one junction end may stem from a read error. The CDR3 coding sequence is TGTGCCAGCAGTATAGCGGTTTTTAGCACTGAAGCTTTCTTT. Its translation is CASSIAVFSTEAFF. The chain recombines TRBV10-3 with TRBJ1-1, with unresolved D. The germline gives CDR1 ENHRY, CDR2 SYGVKD. The CDR3 consists of 14 residues.

This clonotype is classed as medium-sized. The chain is built from TRBV24-1 and TRBJ1-4; TRBD1 agrees at 9 bases. V was clipped by 7 bases and J by 8 bases; unmatched bases: 10. The V gene's germline CDR1 is KGHDR and CDR2 SFDVKD. The CDR3 sequence is 15 residues long. The DNA for the CDR3 is TGTGCCACCAGCTCGACGGACAGGGGAGGGGAAAAACTGTTTTTT. Its translation: CATSSTDRGGEKLFF.

This chain links TRBV2 with TRBJ2-7; D not resolved. CDR3 length: 11 amino acids. The germline V and J ends were trimmed by 5 bases and 4 bases, with 6 bases remaining between them. Germline loops: CDR1 SNHLY, CDR2 FYNNEI. CDR3 DNA: TGTGCCAGCAGTCTAATTTACGAGCAGTACTTC. This gives the protein CASSLIYEQYF.

The chain carries TRBV5-5 and TRBJ2-1; 10 bases are a match to TRBD2. The CDR3 is 16 amino acids. After removal of 0 bases from V and 6 bases from J, the junction contained 6 bases not matched to a gene. The germline V gene has CDR1 SGHKS and CDR2 YYEKEE (reference sequence). CDR3 coding DNA: TGTGCCAGCAGCTTGGAGGGACTAGCGCTGGCCAATGAGCAGTTCTTC. Amino acids: CASSLEGLALANEQFF.

The chain recombines TRBV12-3 or TRBV12-4 with TRBJ2-7, with 9 bases aligning to TRBD1. The trim removed 5 bases at V and 9 bases at J, leaving 20 bases unmatched. This CDR3 is built from 17 residues. CDR3 sequence (DNA): TGTGCCAGCAGTCAACCTCCGGGACAGGGTCCCCACCACGGGCAGTACTTC. Translating it yields CASSQPPGQGPHHGQYF.

This chain uses TRBV2 with TRBJ2-7; 11 bases agree with TRBD1. Trimming at V came to 9 bases and at J to 6 bases, leaving 10 bases not matched to a gene. This CDR3 has 14 residues. The germline V gene encodes CDR1 SNHLY and CDR2 FYNNEI. CDR3 residues: CASRTGTGGIEQYF. Here the CDR3 DNA reads TGTGCCAGTAGAACGGGGACAGGGGGAATCGAGCAGTACTTC. Supplemented by reference TRBV2 and TRBJ2-7, the full variable domain reads EPEVTQTPSHQVTQMGQEVILRCVPISNHLYFYWYRQILGQKVEFLVSFYNNEISEKSEIFDDQFSVERPDGSNFTLKIRSTKLEDSAMYFCASRTGTGGIEQYFGPGTRLTVT.

This clonotype was observed a handful of times. V and J are TRBV28 and TRBJ1-3; no clear D gene. Trimming took 6 bases from V and 2 from J, leaving 11 bases between them. The germline CDR1 and CDR2 sequences are MDHEN and SYDVKM. The CDR3 is 14 residues long. The CDR3 region is CASSTERAGNTIYF. The CDR3 DNA follows: TGTGCCAGCAGCACTGAGAGGGCTGGAAACACCATATATTTT.

Details on this clonotype: A much larger clone differs by one base, so this may be a read error. The CDR3 is CSVRTGGYDQYF. As DNA, the CDR3 is TGCAGCGTACGGACAGGAGGCTACGATCAGTACTTC. The rearrangement joins TRBV29-1 to TRBJ2-7, with 7 bases fitting TRBD1. Germline V gene lookup returns CDR1 SQVTM and CDR2 ANQGSEA. The CDR3 covers 12 residues.

In this sample, this clonotype turned up a few times. The chain has TRBV6-1 and TRBJ1-2, with unresolved D. CDR3 length: 14 residues. V was clipped by 6 bases and J by 4 bases, with 15 bases between them. The V gene's germline CDR1 is MNHNS and CDR2 SASEGT. The DNA for the CDR3 is TGTGCCAGCAGAGGATCTCTAATTAGCTATGGCTACACCTTC. Protein sequence: CASRGSLISYGYTF.

This clonotype was observed at least ten times. The chain employs TRBV13 and TRBJ1-2; no clear D gene. V was shortened by 2 bases and J by 6 bases, with 4 bases between the two germline ends. The CDR3 has 11 amino acids. CDR1 and CDR2 (germline): PRHDT, FYEKMQ (reference sequence). The CDR3 nucleotides are TGTGCCAGCAGCTTAAGGCATGGCTACACCTTC. Amino acids: CASSLRHGYTF.

The table lists this clonotype with a few counts. V gene TRBV15 combines with J gene TRBJ2-7; 8 bases are a match to TRBD1. Germline CDR1 LNHNV, CDR2 YYDKDF (reference sequence). The CDR3 runs to 12 residues. Trimming removed 11 bases from V and 7 bases from J; junction bases left unmatched: 10. The CDR3: CASTGGRGEQYF. CDR3 coding DNA: TGTGCCTCCACAGGGGGACGAGGGGAGCAGTACTTC.

Comment on this clonotype: A clone one base away is much larger, so this may be a read error. The gene calls are TRBV9 and TRBJ1-6; D gene uncertain. Germline assignment: CDR1 SGDLS and CDR2 YYNGEE. CDR3 length: 15 residues. CDR3 region: CASSEETGIGSPPHF. The CDR3 DNA follows: TGTGCCAGCAGCGAGGAGACGGGCATAGGTTCACCCCCCCACTTT.

This clonotype was picked up a small number of times. The chain recombines TRBV15 with TRBJ1-2; D gene uncertain. This CDR3 has 15 amino acids. Between the trimmed V and J ends, which lost 0 bases and 5 bases, there was a span of 13 bases. CDR1 is LNHNV, CDR2 YYDKDF, per germline (reference sequence). The CDR3 DNA sequence: TGTGCCACCAGCAGAGAAGTAGGGAATCCTTATGGCTACACCTTC. Protein: CATSREVGNPYGYTF.

This clonotype is labeled medium-sized (0.01 to 0.1%). V gene TRBV6-5 combines with J gene TRBJ1-4; no clear D gene. There are 17 residues in the CDR3. The ends were cut back, 2 bases at V and 0 bases at J, with 13 bases in the middle. Germline V gene data show CDR1 as MNHEY and CDR2 as SVGAGI. The CDR3 DNA is TGTGCCAGCAGTTACAAAAGTCAACCATCAACTAATGAAAAACTGTTTTTT. This codes for CASSYKSQPSTNEKLFF.

This clonotype was seen only a few times. This chain links TRBV12-3 or TRBV12-4 with TRBJ1-1; the D is unclear. The CDR3 loop spans 13 amino acids. With 1 base removed from V and 4 bases from J, the gap between germline ends came to 7 bases. CDR3 loop: CASSLGQFTEAFF. DNA for the CDR3: TGTGCCAGCAGTTTAGGGCAGTTCACTGAAGCTTTCTTT.

This clonotype appeared many times. This chain uses TRBV27 with TRBJ1-1; weak D call: TRBD1 (5 bases). Germline V gene sequence: CDR1 MNHEY, CDR2 SMNVEV (reference sequence). CDR3 length equals 13 residues. V lost 6 bases, J lost 0 bases, and 8 bases lay in between. CDR3 sequence reads: CASRTALNTEAFF. The CDR3 coding sequence is TGTGCCAGCAGGACAGCCTTGAACACTGAAGCTTTCTTT.

This clonotype was observed at least ten times. The rearrangement links TRBV12-3 or TRBV12-4 to TRBJ1-1; D unclear. The CDR3 consists of 15 residues. V was pared by 6 bases and J by 0 bases, with 14 bases between. This CDR3 is CASSPRRFMNTEAFF. The CDR3 nucleotides read TGTGCCAGCAGCCCCCGGAGATTCATGAACACTGAAGCTTTCTTT.

The J gene is TRBJ2-3, the V gene TRBV12-3 or TRBV12-4, with D unresolved. The CDR3 runs to 15 residues. Trimming stripped 7 bases from V and 0 bases from J, with 14 bases between. In nucleotides, the CDR3 is TGTGCCAGCACCCTATCCCGGGCGAGCACAGATACGCAGTATTTT. Translated: CASTLSRASTDTQYF.

By sample share, this clonotype is medium-sized. The chain combines TRBV27 with TRBJ1-1; 8 bases are a match to TRBD1. Germline lookup yields CDR1 MNHEY and CDR2 SMNVEV (reference sequence). This CDR3 spans 15 amino acids. The junction had 10 bases not matched to a gene; V was cut back by 5 bases and J by 5 bases. The CDR3 reads CASSPRQGQRTEAFF. The CDR3 DNA reads TGTGCCAGCAGTCCCCGACAGGGGCAAAGGACTGAAGCTTTCTTT.